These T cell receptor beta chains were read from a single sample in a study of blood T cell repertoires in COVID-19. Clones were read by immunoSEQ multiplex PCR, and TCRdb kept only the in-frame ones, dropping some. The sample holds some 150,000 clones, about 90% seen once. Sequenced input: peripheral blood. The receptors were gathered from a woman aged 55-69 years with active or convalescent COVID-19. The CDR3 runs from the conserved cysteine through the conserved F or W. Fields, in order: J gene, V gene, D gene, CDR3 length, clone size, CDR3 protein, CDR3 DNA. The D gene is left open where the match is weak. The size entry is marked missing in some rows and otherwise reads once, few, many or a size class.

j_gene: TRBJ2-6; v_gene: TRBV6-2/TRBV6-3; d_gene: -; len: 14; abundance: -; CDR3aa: CASSAEAGANVLTF; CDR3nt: TGTGCCAGCAGCGCCGAGGCTGGGGCCAACGTCCTGACTTTC
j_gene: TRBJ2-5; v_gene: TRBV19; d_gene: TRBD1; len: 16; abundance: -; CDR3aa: CASSLSGTGHQETQYF; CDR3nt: TGTGCCAGTAGCCTATCCGGGACAGGGCACCAAGAGACCCAGTACTTC
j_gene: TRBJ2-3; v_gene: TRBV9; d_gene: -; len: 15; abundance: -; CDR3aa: CASSVQAGNTDTQYF; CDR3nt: TGTGCCAGCAGCGTACAAGCGGGCAACACAGATACGCAGTATTTT
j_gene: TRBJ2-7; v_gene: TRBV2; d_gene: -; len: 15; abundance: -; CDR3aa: CASSETGEGSYEQYF; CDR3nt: TGTGCCAGCAGCGAGACAGGGGAGGGATCCTACGAGCAGTACTTC
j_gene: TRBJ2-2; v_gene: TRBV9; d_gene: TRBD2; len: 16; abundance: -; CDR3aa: CASSGTSGGAPGELFF; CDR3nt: TGTGCCAGCAGCGGTACTAGCGGGGGGGCCCCCGGGGAGCTGTTTTTT
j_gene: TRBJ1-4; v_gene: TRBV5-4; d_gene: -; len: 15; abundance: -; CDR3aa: CASSFSFATNEKLFF; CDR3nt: TGTGCCAGCAGCTTTAGCTTTGCAACTAATGAAAAACTGTTTTTT
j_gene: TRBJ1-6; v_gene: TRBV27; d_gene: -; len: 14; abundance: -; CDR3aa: CASSFNYGESPLHF; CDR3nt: TGTGCCAGCAGTTTCAACTACGGGGAATCACCCCTCCACTTT
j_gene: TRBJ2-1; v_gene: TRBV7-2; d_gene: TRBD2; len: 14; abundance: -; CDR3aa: CASSPWTSTREQFF; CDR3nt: TGTGCCAGCAGCCCATGGACTAGCACGAGGGAGCAGTTCTTC
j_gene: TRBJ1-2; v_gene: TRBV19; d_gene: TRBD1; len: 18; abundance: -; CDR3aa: CASSQPGTGYGLSYGYTF; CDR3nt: TGTGCCAGTAGTCAGCCGGGGACAGGGTACGGACTTAGCTATGGCTACACCTTC
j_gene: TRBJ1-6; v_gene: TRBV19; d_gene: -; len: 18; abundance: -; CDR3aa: CASSTGPKTGSYNSPLHF; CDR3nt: TGTGCCAGTAGTACGGGACCCAAAACAGGGTCCTATAATTCACCCCTCCACTTT
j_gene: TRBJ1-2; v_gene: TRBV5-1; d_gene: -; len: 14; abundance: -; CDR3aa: CASKADGSVYGYTF; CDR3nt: TGCGCCAGCAAGGCAGACGGGAGCGTCTATGGCTACACCTTC
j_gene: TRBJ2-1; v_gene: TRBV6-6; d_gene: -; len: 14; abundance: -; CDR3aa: CASSGGQRTNEQFF; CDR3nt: TGTGCCAGCAGTGGCGGACAGCGTACGAATGAGCAGTTCTTC
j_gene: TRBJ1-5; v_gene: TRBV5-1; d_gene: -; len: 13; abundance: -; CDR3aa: CASSLGERQPQHF; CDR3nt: TGCGCCAGCAGCTTGGGGGAGAGGCAGCCCCAGCATTTT
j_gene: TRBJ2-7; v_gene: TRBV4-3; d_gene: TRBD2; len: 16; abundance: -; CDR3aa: CASSQELRGTSYEQYF; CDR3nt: TGCGCCAGCAGCCAAGAACTGCGGGGGACCTCCTACGAGCAGTACTTC
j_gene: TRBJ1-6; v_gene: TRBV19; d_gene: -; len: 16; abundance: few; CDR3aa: CASSIDFGQYNSPLHF; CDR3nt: TGTGCCAGTAGTATAGATTTTGGACAGTATAATTCACCCCTCCACTTT